This T cell receptor beta chain was observed in a study of T-cell reconstitution after alpha-beta-depleted transplantation in children. Overall study findings and caveats: Diversity and T-cell counts at one year after transplant derived mostly from new T cells.

With respect to this clonotype: Its antigen remains unknown.

This CDR3 is built from 17 residues. CDR1 ENHRY and CDR2 SYGVKD come from the germline V gene. V shed 6 bases and J 5 bases; nucleotides not matched to a gene: 10. TCRbeta library construction was performed incorporating unique molecular identifiers. TCRdb passed the PCR reads through MiXCR, listing each CDR3 protein once. The sample lists about 830,000 distinct CDR3 sequences, roughly 16% occurring once. The chain links TRBV10-3 to TRBJ2-1, with 13 nucleotides matching TRBD2. This clonotype was sampled from a male patient between 10 and 17 years old who had a stem cell transplant for acute lymphoblastic leukemia, so the T cells may come from the graft donor. The material was PBMCs, mostly from graft donor cells, obtained 360 days after TCRalphabeta/CD19-depleted stem cell transplant. The CDR3 sequence: CAIRKLAGGRVDNEQFF. CDR3 DNA: TGTGCCATCAGGAAACTAGCGGGAGGGCGCGTTGACAATGAGCAGTTCTTC.